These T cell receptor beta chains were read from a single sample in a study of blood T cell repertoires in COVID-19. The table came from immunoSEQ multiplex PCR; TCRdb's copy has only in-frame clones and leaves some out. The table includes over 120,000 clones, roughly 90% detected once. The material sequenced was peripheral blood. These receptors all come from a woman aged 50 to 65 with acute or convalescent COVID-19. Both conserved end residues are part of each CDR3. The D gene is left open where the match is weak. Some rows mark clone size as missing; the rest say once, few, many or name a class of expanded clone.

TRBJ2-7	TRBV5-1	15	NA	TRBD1	CASSLATGAYYEQYF	TGCGCCAGCAGCTTGGCAACAGGGGCTTACTACGAGCAGTACTTC
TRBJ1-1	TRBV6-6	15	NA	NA	CASSSSRSGNTEAFF	TGTGCCAGCAGTTCCTCCAGGTCCGGGAACACTGAAGCTTTCTTT
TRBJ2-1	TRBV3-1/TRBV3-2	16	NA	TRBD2	CASSQEGTSGYNEQFF	TGTGCCAGCAGCCAAGAAGGGACTAGCGGATACAATGAGCAGTTCTTC
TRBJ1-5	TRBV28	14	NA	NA	CASTRAYSNQPQHF	TGTGCCAGCACCAGGGCCTATAGCAATCAGCCCCAGCATTTT
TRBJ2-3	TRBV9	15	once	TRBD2	CASSVVAGGSDTQYF	TGTGCCAGCAGCGTCGTAGCGGGGGGGTCCGATACGCAGTATTTT
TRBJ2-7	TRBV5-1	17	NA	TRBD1	CASSPGGSGTGIHEQYF	TGCGCCAGCAGCCCTGGTGGGTCGGGGACAGGGATCCACGAGCAGTACTTC
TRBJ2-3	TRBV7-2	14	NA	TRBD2	CASSLGEGGDTQYF	TGTGCCAGCAGCTTAGGGGAGGGCGGAGATACGCAGTATTTT
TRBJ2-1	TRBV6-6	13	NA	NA	CASTLTINVEQFF	TGTGCCAGCACCCTGACTATTAACGTCGAGCAGTTCTTC
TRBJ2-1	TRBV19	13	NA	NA	CASSSGLYNEQFF	TGTGCCAGTAGTTCGGGACTCTACAATGAGCAGTTCTTC
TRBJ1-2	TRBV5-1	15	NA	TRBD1	CASSPGTGSYYGYTF	TGCGCCAGCAGCCCTGGGACAGGGAGTTACTATGGCTACACCTTC
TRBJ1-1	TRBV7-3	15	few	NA	CASSHGGAGNTEAFF	TGTGCCAGCAGCCATGGCGGGGCTGGGAACACTGAAGCTTTCTTT
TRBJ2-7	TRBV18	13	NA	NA	CASSQTVSYEQYF	TGTGCCAGCTCACAAACAGTCTCCTACGAGCAGTACTTC
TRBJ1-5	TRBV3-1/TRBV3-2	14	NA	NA	CASSSRQGNKPQHF	TGTGCCAGCAGCAGTAGGCAGGGGAACAAGCCCCAGCATTTT
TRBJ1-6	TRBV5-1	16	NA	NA	CASSLDQGLFSSPLHF	TGCGCCAGCAGCTTGGATCAGGGTCTTTTCAGTTCACCCCTCCACTTT
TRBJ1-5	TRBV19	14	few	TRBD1	CASRGQGSNQPQHF	TGTGCCAGTAGGGGACAGGGTAGCAATCAGCCCCAGCATTTT
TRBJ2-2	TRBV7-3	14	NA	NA	CASSPNQGSGELFF	TGTGCCAGCAGCCCTAATCAGGGTTCCGGGGAGCTGTTTTTT
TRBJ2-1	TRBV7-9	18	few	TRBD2	CASSPSASGGRSYNEQFF	TGTGCCAGCAGCCCCTCGGCTAGCGGGGGCCGCTCCTACAATGAGCAGTTCTTC
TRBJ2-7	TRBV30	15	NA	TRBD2	CAWSVRASGGYEQYF	TGTGCCTGGAGTGTACGGGCTAGCGGAGGTTACGAGCAGTACTTC
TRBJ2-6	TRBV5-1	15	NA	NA	CASWQGGFGANVLTF	TGCGCCAGCTGGCAGGGAGGCTTTGGGGCCAACGTCCTGACTTTC
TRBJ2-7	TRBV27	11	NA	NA	CASRARYEQYF	TGTGCCAGCAGGGCCAGATACGAGCAGTACTTC
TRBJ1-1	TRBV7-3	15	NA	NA	CASSLMGHLNTEAFF	TGTGCCAGCAGCTTAATGGGACACTTGAACACTGAAGCTTTCTTT
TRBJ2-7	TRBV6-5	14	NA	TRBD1	CASSTGTGGYEQYF	TGTGCCAGCAGTACCGGGACAGGGGGGTACGAGCAGTACTTC
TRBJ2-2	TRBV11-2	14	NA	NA	CASSQDWNTGELFF	TGTGCCAGCAGCCAGGACTGGAACACCGGGGAGCTGTTTTTT
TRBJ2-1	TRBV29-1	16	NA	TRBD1	CSVVLGDRSSYNEQFF	TGCAGCGTTGTGCTTGGGGACAGAAGCTCCTACAATGAGCAGTTCTTC
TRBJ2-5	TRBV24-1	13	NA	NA	CATSASGRETQYF	TGTGCCACCAGTGCGTCAGGGAGGGAGACCCAGTACTTC
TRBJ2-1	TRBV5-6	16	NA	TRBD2	CASSLGTGTSYNEQFF	TGTGCCAGCAGCTTGGGTACCGGGACTAGTTACAATGAGCAGTTCTTC
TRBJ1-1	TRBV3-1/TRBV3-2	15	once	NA	CASSPGASMNTEAFF	TGTGCCAGCAGCCCAGGGGCCAGCATGAACACTGAAGCTTTCTTT
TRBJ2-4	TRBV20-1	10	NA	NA	CSASRNIQYF	TGCAGTGCTTCACGGAACATTCAGTACTTC
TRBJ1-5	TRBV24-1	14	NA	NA	CATSVPGDYQPQHF	TGTGCCACCAGTGTACCGGGGGACTATCAGCCCCAGCATTTT
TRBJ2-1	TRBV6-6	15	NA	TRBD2	CASSGGTSGYNEQFF	TGTGCCAGCAGTGGTGGGACTAGCGGCTACAATGAGCAGTTCTTC
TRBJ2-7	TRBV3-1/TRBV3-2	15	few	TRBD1	CASRAGQGLSYEQYF	TGTGCCAGCAGGGCCGGACAGGGTTTGAGCTACGAGCAGTACTTC
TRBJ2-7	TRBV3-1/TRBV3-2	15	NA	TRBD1	CASSQGQVISYEQYF	TGTGCCAGCAGCCAGGGACAGGTTATCTCCTACGAGCAGTACTTC
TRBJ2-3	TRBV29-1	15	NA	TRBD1	CSHNGVTGGSDTQYF	TGCAGCCATAACGGAGTGACAGGGGGGTCAGATACGCAGTATTTT
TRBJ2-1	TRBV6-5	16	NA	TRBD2	CASSYPGIAGYNEQFF	TGTGCCAGCAGTTACCCGGGAATAGCGGGATACAATGAGCAGTTCTTC
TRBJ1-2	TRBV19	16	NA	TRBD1	CAAAADRGRANYGYTF	TGTGCCGCCGCTGCGGACAGGGGGCGGGCTAACTATGGCTACACCTTC
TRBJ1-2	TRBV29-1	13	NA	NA	CSVTEEFPYGYTF	TGCAGCGTTACGGAGGAGTTTCCCTATGGCTACACCTTC
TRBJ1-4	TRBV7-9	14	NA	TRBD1	CASSPGTGSEKLFF	TGTGCCAGCAGCCCTGGGACAGGGAGCGAAAAACTGTTTTTT
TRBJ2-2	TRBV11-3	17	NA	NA	CASSLGPGDKDTGELFF	TGTGCCAGCAGCTTGGGGCCTGGGGATAAGGACACCGGGGAGCTGTTTTTT
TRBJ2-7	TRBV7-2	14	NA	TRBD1	CASSSGTGNYEQYF	TGTGCCAGCAGCTCCGGGACAGGGAACTACGAGCAGTACTTC
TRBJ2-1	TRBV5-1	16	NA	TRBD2	CASSLGLAAPYNEQFF	TGCGCCAGCAGCTTAGGACTAGCGGCCCCCTACAATGAGCAGTTCTTC
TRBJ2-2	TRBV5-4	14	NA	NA	CASRNPPVTGELFF	TGTGCCAGCAGAAATCCCCCGGTCACCGGGGAGCTGTTTTTT
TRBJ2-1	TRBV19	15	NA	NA	CASSSRTGSYNEQFF	TGTGCCAGTAGTTCCCGGACGGGGTCCTACAATGAGCAGTTCTTC
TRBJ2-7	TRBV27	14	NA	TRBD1	CASSFHRGSYEQYF	TGTGCCAGCAGTTTCCACAGGGGCTCCTACGAGCAGTACTTC
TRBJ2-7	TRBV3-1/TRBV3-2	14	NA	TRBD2	CASSQSGRAYEQYF	TGTGCCAGCAGCCAAAGCGGGAGGGCCTACGAGCAGTACTTC
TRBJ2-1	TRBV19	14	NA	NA	CASSTTSSYNEQFF	TGTGCCAGTAGTACAACTAGCTCCTACAATGAGCAGTTCTTC
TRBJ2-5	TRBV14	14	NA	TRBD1	CASSLAGTGATQYF	TGTGCCAGCAGCCTAGCCGGGACAGGGGCGACCCAGTACTTC
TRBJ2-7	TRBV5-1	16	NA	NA	CASSSIPQGPRGQQYF	TGCGCCAGCAGCTCGATACCTCAGGGGCCCCGTGGGCAGCAGTACTTC
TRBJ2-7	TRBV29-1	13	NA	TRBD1	CSVQGQGRYEQYF	TGCAGCGTACAGGGACAGGGGCGCTACGAGCAGTACTTC
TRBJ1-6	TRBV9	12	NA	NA	CASSLRGGPLHF	TGTGCCAGCAGCCTCAGAGGGGGTCCCCTCCACTTT
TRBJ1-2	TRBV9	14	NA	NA	CASSPRRGNYGYTF	TGTGCCAGCAGCCCACGACGAGGGAACTATGGCTACACCTTC
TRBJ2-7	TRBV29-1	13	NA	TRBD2	CSVQEGRGYEQYF	TGCAGCGTTCAGGAGGGGAGGGGTTACGAGCAGTACTTC
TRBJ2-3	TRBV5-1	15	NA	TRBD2	CASSLQRGGTDTQYF	TGCGCCAGCAGCTTACAGCGGGGGGGCACAGATACGCAGTATTTT
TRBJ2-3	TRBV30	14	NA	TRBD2	CAWTSGSVADTQYF	TGTGCCTGGACTAGCGGGAGTGTCGCAGATACGCAGTATTTT
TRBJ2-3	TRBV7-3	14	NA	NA	CASSQGLALDTQYF	TGTGCCAGCAGCCAAGGACTGGCCCTTGATACGCAGTATTTT
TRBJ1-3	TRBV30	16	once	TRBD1	CAWSVQGAFTGNTIYF	TGTGCCTGGAGTGTACAGGGGGCTTTCACCGGAAACACCATATATTTT
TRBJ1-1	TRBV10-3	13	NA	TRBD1	CAINRDRDTEAFF	TGTGCCATAAACCGGGACAGGGACACCGAAGCTTTCTTT
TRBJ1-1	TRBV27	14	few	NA	CASSSGIMNTEAFF	TGTGCCAGCAGTTCGGGAATAATGAACACTGAAGCTTTCTTT
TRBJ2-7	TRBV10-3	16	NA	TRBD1	CAISEGQVRRAYEQYF	TGTGCCATCAGTGAAGGACAGGTAAGACGGGCCTACGAGCAGTACTTC
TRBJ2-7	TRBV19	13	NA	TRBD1	CASSTQTGEEQYF	TGTGCCAGTAGTACGCAGACAGGGGAAGAGCAGTACTTC
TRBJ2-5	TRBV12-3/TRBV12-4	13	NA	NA	CASRIGGWETQYF	TGTGCCAGCAGGATAGGGGGTTGGGAGACCCAGTACTTC